These 9 T cell receptor beta chains were all obtained from the same sample, sequenced in a study of early T cells in non-severe SARS-CoV-2 infection. Each CDR3 protein is one row after TCRdb ran MiXCR on the 5' RACE reads. The sample yields roughly 62,000 distinct CDR3 sequences, approximately 7.7% seen once. The sequenced sample consisted of whole blood. These TCRs come from an adult who was a healthcare worker with PCR-confirmed SARS-CoV-2 infection or an uninfected control (not recorded which).

This clonotype was found many times. The chain combines TRBV7-9 with TRBJ2-2; D gene uncertain. V was shortened by 5 bases and J by 2 bases, with 12 bases between the two germline ends. From germline, CDR1 is SEHNR and CDR2 FQNEAQ (reference sequence). The CDR3 consists of 15 residues. CDR3 region: CASSATVTNTGELFF. The CDR3 DNA is TGTGCCAGCAGCGCCACCGTTACCAACACCGGGGAGCTGTTTTTT.

This clonotype occurred many times. The V and J genes are TRBV7-3 and TRBJ2-2; the D gene is possibly TRBD2 (6 bases). Germline CDR1 reads SGHTA; CDR2 reads FQGTGA. The CDR3 runs to 14 residues. Between the trimmed V and J ends, which lost 8 bases and 0 bases, there was a span of 10 bases. Here the CDR3 reads CASRREANTGELFF. Here the CDR3 DNA reads TGTGCCAGCCGGAGGGAGGCGAACACCGGGGAGCTGTTTTTT.

As concerns this clonotype: A single base separates this from a much larger clone, so it may be a read error. The chain joins TRBV20-1 to TRBJ2-7, with D possibly matching TRBD2 (5 bases). The CDR3 totals 12 residues. The germline CDR1 and CDR2 sequences are DFQATT and SNEGSKA (reference sequence). The CDR3 is CNAIGGDYEQYF. CDR3 coding DNA: TGCAATGCCATAGGAGGTGACTACGAGCAGTACTTC.

This clonotype was counted many times. This rearrangement joins TRBV12-3 or TRBV12-4 to TRBJ2-4, with D perhaps being TRBD1 or TRBD2 (5 bases each). V was pared by 6 bases and J by 5 bases, with 17 bases between. This CDR3 is built from 15 residues. The CDR3 reads CASSGVIRDQNIQYF. CDR3 sequence (DNA): TGTGCCAGCAGCGGGGTAATAAGGGACCAAAACATTCAGTACTTC.

This clonotype is labeled as medium-sized. The chain is built from TRBV27 and TRBJ2-3; TRBD2 is a possible D gene (5 bases). The CDR3 sequence is 13 residues long. V shed 1 base and J shed 3 bases, with 5 bases lying between them. Germline V gives CDR1 MNHEY, CDR2 SMNVEV (reference sequence). CDR3: CASSLWETDTQYF. For the CDR3, the DNA is TGTGCCAGCAGTTTATGGGAGACAGATACGCAGTATTTT.

In its sample, this clonotype was seen many times. This sequence joins TRBV3-1 and TRBJ2-1, with 9 bases lining up with TRBD2. The germline V gene encodes CDR1 LGHDT and CDR2 YNNKEL (reference sequence). The CDR3 runs to 15 residues. With 4 bases clipped from V and 5 bases from J, the junction kept 6 bases outside the gene matches. CDR3: CASSRPSGADNEQFF. DNA for the CDR3: TGTGCCAGCAGCCGTCCTAGCGGGGCCGACAATGAGCAGTTCTTC.

This clonotype occurred a few times. The CDR3 protein is CASTVTSGGGETQYF. The CDR3 nucleotides are TGTGCCAGCACCGTGACTAGCGGAGGAGGAGAGACCCAGTACTTC. This chain connects TRBV12-3 or TRBV12-4 to TRBJ2-5, with 9 bases that match TRBD2. The CDR3 has 15 amino acids. J was trimmed by 4 bases and V by 7 bases; bases with no gene match: 10.

This clonotype came up a few times. This chain uses TRBV5-5 with TRBJ2-7; 8 bases are a match to TRBD1. Germline assignment: CDR1 SGHKS and CDR2 YYEKEE (reference sequence). CDR3 length equals 14 residues. Germline trimming cut 4 bases from V and 3 bases from J; bases unmatched to any gene: 6. As DNA, the CDR3 is TGTGCCAGCAGCCCACAGGGGGGAAGCTACGAGCAGTACTTC. Translating it yields CASSPQGGSYEQYF.

This rearrangement joins TRBV29-1 to TRBJ2-5; D is unclear. The CDR3 runs 11 residues. V lost 5 bases and J lost 5, with 9 bases in between. Looked up from germline, CDR1 is SQVTM and CDR2 is ANQGSEA. The CDR3 loop reads CSVRPQETQYF. The CDR3 DNA reads as TGCAGCGTTAGACCCCAGGAGACCCAGTACTTC.